Below are 20 T cell receptor beta chains sequenced from a single sample in a study of response to subunit inactivated influenza vaccine. TCRdb recomputed calls from the RT-PCR reads with MiXCR, one row per CDR3 protein. Of about half a million distinct CDR3 sequences listed, 9.5% to 12% are singletons. The input for sequencing was PBMCs from blood, taken roughly 45 days after vaccination. These receptors were obtained from a man between 45 and 60 years old who received an inactivated influenza vaccine.

The rearrangement uses TRBV5-1 and TRBJ1-1; D not certain. The CDR3 is 13 amino acids. V was clipped by 6 bases and J by 0 bases, with 9 bases between them. CDR1 is SGHRS, CDR2 YFSETQ, per germline. The CDR3 DNA is TGCGCCAGCAACCTGGACCTGAACACTGAAGCTTTCTTT. Its translation is CASNLDLNTEAFF.

The chain couples TRBV6-1 to TRBJ2-5; 7 bases map to TRBD1. The CDR3 has 14 residues. The germline V gene encodes CDR1 MNHNS and CDR2 SASEGT. Germline trimming cut 3 bases from V and 5 bases from J; bases unmatched to any gene: 6. The CDR3 DNA reads as TGTGCCAGCAGTGAGAGGGGGCTTAGGGAGACCCAGTACTTC. Translating gives CASSERGLRETQYF.

At least ten counts were recorded for this clonotype. This sequence joins TRBV10-3 and TRBJ1-1; a possible D gene is TRBD1 (6 bases). Trimming took 10 bases from V and 6 from J, leaving 27 bases between them. This CDR3 has 16 amino acids. Germline V CDR1 and CDR2: ENHRY, SYGVKD. CDR3 sequence: CASRTQGRDLRAEAFF. CDR3 DNA sequence: TGTGCCAGCCGAACACAGGGTAGGGATTTAAGGGCTGAAGCTTTCTTT.

This clonotype turned up a few times. The rearrangement uses TRBV10-3 and TRBJ2-7; the match to TRBD1 covers 12 bases. This CDR3 is built from 16 residues. V dropped 6 bases and J dropped 6; count of bases not matched to a gene: 12. The germline V gene encodes CDR1 ENHRY and CDR2 SYGVKD. The CDR3 nucleotides are TGTGCCATCAGGACCGGGACAGGGGGCGCACGGGGCGAGCAGTACTTC. The encoded protein is CAIRTGTGGARGEQYF.

This clonotype was seen many times. The chain joins TRBV7-2 to TRBJ1-4; D remains unclear. Germline values: CDR1 SGHTA, CDR2 FQGNSA. V lost 1 base to trimming and J lost 8 bases, with 8 bases between them. This CDR3 has 13 residues. CDR3 loop: CASSLGSEEKLFF. CDR3 DNA: TGTGCCAGCAGCTTAGGGTCAGAGGAAAAACTGTTTTTT. Variable domain in full (rest from reference TRBV7-2 and TRBJ1-4): GAGVSQSPSNKVTEKGKDVELRCDPISGHTALYWYRQSLGQGLEFLIYFQGNSAPDKSGLPSDRFSAERTGGSVSTLTIQRTQQEDSAVYLCASSLGSEEKLFFGSGTQLSVL.

The rearrangement uses TRBV7-9 and TRBJ2-3; D is uncertain. This CDR3 contains 14 residues. Per germline, CDR1 SEHNR and CDR2 FQNEAQ (reference sequence). V lost 4 bases and J lost 5, with 13 bases in between. The CDR3 spells CASSSLDRVDTQYF. CDR3 nucleotides: TGTGCCAGCAGCTCCTTGGACCGGGTAGATACGCAGTATTTT.

The rearrangement uses TRBV7-2 and TRBJ2-6, with D perhaps matching TRBD1 (5 bases). Germline V gene sequence: CDR1 SGHTA, CDR2 FQGNSA. This CDR3 spans 17 amino acids. The germline V and J ends were trimmed by 5 bases and 1 base, with 15 bases remaining between them. CDR3 in DNA: TGTGCCAGCAGCCCTCAAGCAGGGTTTTCTGGGGCCAACGTCCTGACTTTC. It yields the protein CASSPQAGFSGANVLTF.

This chain connects TRBV24-1 to TRBJ2-5, with a possible D match to TRBD2 (6 bases). Germline lookup yields CDR1 KGHDR and CDR2 SFDVKD. The CDR3 is made up of 14 amino acids. Trimming pared 9 bases from V and 1 base from J, leaving 14 bases between. CDR3 in amino acids: CATAGRGTQETQYF. CDR3 nucleotides: TGTGCCACCGCCGGGAGAGGCACCCAAGAGACCCAGTACTTC.

Of note for this clonotype: The conserved final phenylalanine or tryptophan is absent from the CDR3, which likely points to a read error. The chain joins TRBV6-4 to TRBJ2-6; D may be TRBD1 (6 bases). V lost 6 bases and J 0 bases, leaving 9 bases between the germline ends. Looked up from germline, CDR1 is MRHNA and CDR2 is SNTAGT. This CDR3 is 15 amino acids long. The CDR3 DNA is TGTGCCAGCAGAAAAGGGGGCTCTGGGGCCAACGTCCTGACTCTC. Its translation is CASRKGGSGANVLTL.

The chain recombines TRBV7-2 with TRBJ2-1, with 12 bases matching TRBD2. In germline, CDR1 is SGHTA, CDR2 FQGNSA. CDR3 length equals 15 residues. Germline trimming cut 7 bases from V and 9 bases from J; bases unmatched to any gene: 10. As DNA, the CDR3 is TGTGCCAGCACCCCGGGACTAGCGGGTTGGACTGAGCAGTTCTTC. Protein sequence: CASTPGLAGWTEQFF.

The rearrangement joins TRBV20-1 to TRBJ2-3; D is uncertain. The V end was cut by 0 bases, the J end by 0 bases, with 10 bases between. The germline CDR1 and CDR2 sequences are DFQATT and SNEGSKA (reference sequence). The CDR3 has 15 amino acids. CDR3 amino acids: CSARDGTISTDTQYF. In nucleotides, the CDR3 is TGCAGTGCTAGAGATGGTACAATTAGCACAGATACGCAGTATTTT.

This clonotype was counted many times. V and J are TRBV10-3 and TRBJ2-5; D is unresolved. The CDR3 covers 14 residues. Trimming removed 4 bases at V and 5 bases at J, with 14 bases between. The V gene's germline CDR1 is ENHRY and CDR2 SYGVKD. The CDR3 DNA is TGTGCCATCAGTGGGCTGGGCCATCGGGAGACCCAGTACTTC. It encodes CAISGLGHRETQYF.

This clonotype was observed at least ten times. This chain connects TRBV6-2 or TRBV6-3 to TRBJ2-1; D not certain. The V and J ends lost 8 bases and 2 bases respectively, with 7 bases between them. In germline, CDR1 is MNHEY, CDR2 SVGEGT. The CDR3 extends over 12 amino acids. The CDR3: CASGATYNEQFF. In nucleotides, the CDR3 is TGTGCCAGCGGAGCAACCTACAATGAGCAGTTCTTC.

This clonotype was observed a handful of times. The chain carries TRBV27 and TRBJ2-7; TRBD2 matches 7 bases. Germline CDR1 reads MNHEY; CDR2 reads SMNVEV (reference sequence). The CDR3 has 17 residues. J gave up 3 bases and V 5 bases, and 16 bases lay outside the gene matches. CDR3 bases: TGTGCCAGCAGTATTCAGAACCCGCGGCTAGCGGTCTACGAGCAGTACTTC. Amino acid sequence: CASSIQNPRLAVYEQYF.

This clonotype has more than one count but fewer than ten. The rearrangement joins TRBV7-9 to TRBJ1-2; tentative D call: TRBD1 (5 bases). The germline CDR1 and CDR2 sequences are SEHNR and FQNEAQ (reference sequence). The CDR3 runs 14 residues. Between the trimmed V and J ends, which lost 1 base and 1 base, there was a span of 7 bases. CDR3 sequence: CASSLGDVNYGYTF. The CDR3 region has the DNA TGTGCCAGCAGCTTAGGGGACGTTAACTATGGCTACACCTTC.

V is TRBV4-3 and J is TRBJ2-5; D gene unclear. The CDR3 consists of 19 residues. V lost 0 bases and J 5 bases, leaving 25 bases between the germline ends. Germline assignment: CDR1 LGHNA and CDR2 YSLEER. Here the CDR3 reads CASSQDLTPNRGPAETQYF. CDR3 nucleotide sequence: TGCGCCAGCAGCCAAGATTTGACCCCAAATCGCGGCCCGGCGGAGACCCAGTACTTC.

The chain combines TRBV5-4 with TRBJ2-7; 8 bases agree with TRBD2. The CDR3 spans 18 residues. CDR1 SGHNT and CDR2 YYREEE come from the germline V gene (reference sequence). After removal of 0 bases from V and 0 bases from J, the junction contained 11 bases not matched to a gene. The CDR3 region is CASSLDGGSGARSYEQYF. The CDR3, as DNA: TGTGCCAGCAGCTTGGATGGAGGTAGCGGGGCTCGCTCCTACGAGCAGTACTTC.

This clonotype was observed at least ten times. J is TRBJ2-2 and V is TRBV20-1; D possibly corresponds to TRBD2 (5 bases). Germline CDR1 and CDR2: DFQATT and SNEGSKA (reference sequence). The CDR3 contains 13 residues. V was cut by 1 base and J by 2 bases, with 5 bases left in between. This chain's CDR3 is CSARGTNTGELFF. In DNA form, the CDR3 reads TGCAGTGCTAGAGGGACTAACACCGGGGAGCTGTTTTTT.

This clonotype appeared a few times. The genes are TRBV4-3 and TRBJ1-2, with D perhaps matching TRBD1 (6 bases). Trimming took 2 bases from V and 4 from J, leaving 14 bases between them. The V gene's germline CDR1 is LGHNA and CDR2 YSLEER. The CDR3 extends over 15 amino acids. CDR3 coding DNA: TGCGCCAGCAGCCAAAACAGGGAAGGTGGCTATGGCTACACCTTC. This codes for CASSQNREGGYGYTF.

The CDR3 DNA reads as TGCGCCAGCAGCTTGGTAGGCACGGCCGACGAGCAGTACTTC. The encoded protein is CASSLVGTADEQYF. This chain joins TRBV5-1 and TRBJ2-7; D is undetermined. With 0 bases removed from V and 5 bases from J, the gap between germline ends came to 12 bases. Looked up from germline, CDR1 is SGHRS and CDR2 is YFSETQ. The CDR3 is made up of 14 amino acids.